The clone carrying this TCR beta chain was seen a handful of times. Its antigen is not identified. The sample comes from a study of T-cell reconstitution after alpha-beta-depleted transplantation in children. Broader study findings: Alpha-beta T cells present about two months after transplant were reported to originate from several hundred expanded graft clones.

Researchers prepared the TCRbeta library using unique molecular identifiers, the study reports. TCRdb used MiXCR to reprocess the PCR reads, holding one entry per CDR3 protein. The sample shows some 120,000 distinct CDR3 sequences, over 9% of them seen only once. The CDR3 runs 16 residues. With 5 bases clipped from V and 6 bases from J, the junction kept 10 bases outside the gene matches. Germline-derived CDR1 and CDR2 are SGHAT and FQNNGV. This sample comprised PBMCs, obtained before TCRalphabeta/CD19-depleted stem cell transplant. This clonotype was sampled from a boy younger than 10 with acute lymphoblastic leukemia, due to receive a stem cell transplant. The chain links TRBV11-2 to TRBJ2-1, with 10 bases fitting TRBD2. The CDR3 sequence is CASSGRAGGPSNEQFF. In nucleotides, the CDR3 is TGTGCCAGCAGCGGGAGAGCGGGAGGGCCGAGCAATGAGCAGTTCTTC.